This T cell receptor beta chain was recorded in a study of shared clonotypes between healthy human individuals. This clone was seen a single time. Its specificity is not known. Germline-derived CDR1 and CDR2 are MGHRA and YSYEKL. The CDR3 is 18 residues long. Trimming cost V 2 bases and J 5 bases, with 23 bases left between them. Profiling relied on immunoSEQ multiplex PCR, and the TCRdb table lists in-frame clones only, not all of them. Among approximately 530,000 clones listed, roughly 95% were seen once. Notes on the study in general: An effect of sequencing depth on clonotype sharing among donors was expected.

The rearrangement joins TRBV4-1 to TRBJ2-3; tentative D call: TRBD2 (5 bases). This TCR came from a woman between 25 and 40 years old in good health. Material: naive CD4+ T cells sorted from blood. As to subset: CD45RA+ positively selected. CDR3 DNA sequence: TGCGCCAGCAGCCAACACTCTAGGACTGACAAGGCACAAGATACGCAGTATTTT. This sequence encodes CASSQHSRTDKAQDTQYF.